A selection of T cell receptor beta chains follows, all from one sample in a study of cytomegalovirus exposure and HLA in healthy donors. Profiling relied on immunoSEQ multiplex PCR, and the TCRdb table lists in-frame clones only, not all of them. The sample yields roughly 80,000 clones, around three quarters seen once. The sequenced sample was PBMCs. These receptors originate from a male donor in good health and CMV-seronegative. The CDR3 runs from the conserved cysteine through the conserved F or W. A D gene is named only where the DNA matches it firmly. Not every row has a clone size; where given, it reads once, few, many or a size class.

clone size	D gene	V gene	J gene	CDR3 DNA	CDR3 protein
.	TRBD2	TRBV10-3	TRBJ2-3	TGTGCCATCAGTGATCGCGGGAGGAGCACAGATACGCAGTATTTT	CAISDRGRSTDTQYF
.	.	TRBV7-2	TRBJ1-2	TGTGCCAGCAGCTCCCAGTTCCCAGGGCGGAACTATGGCTACACCTTC	CASSSQFPGRNYGYTF
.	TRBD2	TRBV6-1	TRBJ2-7	TGTGCCAGCAGTCCGGGACTAGCGGTTCTCTACGAGCAGTACTTC	CASSPGLAVLYEQYF
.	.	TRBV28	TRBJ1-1	TGTGCCAGCACTCCCTCTCTCTCAGGGTCTGAAGCTTTCTTT	CASTPSLSGSEAFF
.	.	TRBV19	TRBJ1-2	TGTGCCAGTAGTATAATCGGGACAAATGGCTACACCTTC	CASSIIGTNGYTF
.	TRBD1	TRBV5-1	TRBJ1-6	TGCGCCAGCAGCTTGGGGCTACAGGGGAATTCACCCCTCAACTTT	CASSLGLQGNSPLNF
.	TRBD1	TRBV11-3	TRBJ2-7	TGTGCCAGCAGCTTAGGGGGACAGGCGAGGGAGCAGTACTTC	CASSLGGQAREQYF
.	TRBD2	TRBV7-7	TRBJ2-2	TGTGCTAGCAGTCAGACTAGCGGGAGGGCCGGGACCGGGGAGCTGTTTTTT	CASSQTSGRAGTGELFF
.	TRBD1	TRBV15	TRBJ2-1	TGTGCCACCAGCAGAGTCCGGGACAGGGGACATGAGCAGTTCTTC	CATSRVRDRGHEQFF
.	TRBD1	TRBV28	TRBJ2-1	TGTGCCAGCAGTGGGGGACCCCTGACAGGGAATGAGCAGTTCTTC	CASSGGPLTGNEQFF
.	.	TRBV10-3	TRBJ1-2	TGTGCCATCAGTGAACTACAGGGAGATGGCTACACCTTC	CAISELQGDGYTF
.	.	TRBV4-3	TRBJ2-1	TGCGCCAGCAGCCAAGAGGGGGCAGGGATACACAATGAGCAGTTCTTC	CASSQEGAGIHNEQFF
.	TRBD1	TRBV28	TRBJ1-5	TGTGCCAGCAGAGGGGACAGGGGGCTTTTGGGCAATCAGCCCCAGCATTTT	CASRGDRGLLGNQPQHF
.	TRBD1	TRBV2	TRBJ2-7	TGTGCCAGCAGTGAGCGGACAGGGGTGTACGAGCAGTACTTC	CASSERTGVYEQYF
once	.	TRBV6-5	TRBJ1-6	TGTGCCAGCAGATCCGGGACCTATAATTCACCCCTCCACTTT	CASRSGTYNSPLHF
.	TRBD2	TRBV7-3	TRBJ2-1	TGTGCCAGCAGCTTAATGGCGGGAGGGCCGGGTAATGAGCAGTTCTTC	CASSLMAGGPGNEQFF
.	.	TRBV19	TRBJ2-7	TGTGCCAGTAGTTCCTTCCCGGAGACCTACGAGCAGTACTTC	CASSSFPETYEQYF
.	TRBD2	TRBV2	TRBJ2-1	TGTGCCAGCAGCCCGACGACTAGCGGGAGCAATGAGCAGTTCTTC	CASSPTTSGSNEQFF
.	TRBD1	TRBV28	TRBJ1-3	TGTGCCAGCAGGGACACTCCGGGACAGGGCCTTTTCTCTGGAAACACCATATATTTT	CASRDTPGQGLFSGNTIYF
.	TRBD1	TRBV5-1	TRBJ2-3	TGCGCCAGCAGCGATCCGGGACAGGGAACAGATACGCAGTATTTT	CASSDPGQGTDTQYF
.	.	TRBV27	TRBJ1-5	TGTGCCAGCAGTTTTGGAGGTTATCAGCCCCAGCATTTT	CASSFGGYQPQHF
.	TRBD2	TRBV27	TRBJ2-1	TGTGCCAGCAGTTTGGGACCGGGACTAGCGGGGAAACTTTACAATGAGCAGTTCTTC	CASSLGPGLAGKLYNEQFF
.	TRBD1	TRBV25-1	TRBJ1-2	TGTGCCAGCAGACCGGGACAGGGAGACTATGGCTACACCTTC	CASRPGQGDYGYTF
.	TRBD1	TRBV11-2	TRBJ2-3	TGTGCCAGCAGCTTAAAGACGGACAGGGGTACAGATACGCAGTATTTT	CASSLKTDRGTDTQYF
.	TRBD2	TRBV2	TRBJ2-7	TGTGCCAGCGGGACTAGCGGGAGGGTTTACGAGCAGTACTTC	CASGTSGRVYEQYF
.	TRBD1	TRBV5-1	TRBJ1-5	TGCGCCAGCAGCCCTGGGACAGGGGGTTACGATCAGCCCCAGCATTTT	CASSPGTGGYDQPQHF
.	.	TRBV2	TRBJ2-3	TGTGCCAGCAGTGTGCACAACACAGATACGCAGTATTTT	CASSVHNTDTQYF
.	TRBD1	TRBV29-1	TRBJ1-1	TGCAGCGCTACAGGGGGCGAGGACACTGAAGCTTTCTTT	CSATGGEDTEAFF
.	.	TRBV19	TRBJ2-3	TGTGCCAGTAGTCCGTCGACAGATACGCAGTATTTT	CASSPSTDTQYF
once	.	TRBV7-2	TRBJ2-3	TGTGCCAGCAGCTTAGCGCCTAGCGGCACAGATACGCAGTATTTT	CASSLAPSGTDTQYF
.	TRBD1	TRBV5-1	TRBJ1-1	TGCGCCAGCAGGGTGGACAGGCTGAACACTGAAGCTTTCTTT	CASRVDRLNTEAFF
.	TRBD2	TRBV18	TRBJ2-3	TGTGCCAGCTCACCACGGACTAGCGGGAGGGCCCGGGGCCCAGATACGCAGTATTTT	CASSPRTSGRARGPDTQYF
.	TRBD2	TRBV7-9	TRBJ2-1	TGTGCCAGCAGCTTAGTGGGTGGGACTAGCTTCTACAATGAGCAGTTCTTC	CASSLVGGTSFYNEQFF
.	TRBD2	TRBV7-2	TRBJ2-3	TGTGCCAGCAGCCCACGTCGGCTAGCGGGAGGAACAGATACGCAGTATTTT	CASSPRRLAGGTDTQYF
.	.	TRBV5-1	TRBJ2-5	TGCGCCAGCAGCTTCCAGGGGAACCAAGAGACCCAGTACTTC	CASSFQGNQETQYF
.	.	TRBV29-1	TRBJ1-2	TGCAGCGTTTCAGGGGCCAACTATGGCTACACCTTC	CSVSGANYGYTF
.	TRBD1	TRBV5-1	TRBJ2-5	TGCGCCAGCAGCAGAGCAGGGGGCGCTGGGGGAGAGACCCAGTACTTC	CASSRAGGAGGETQYF
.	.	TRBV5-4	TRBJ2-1	TGTGCCAGCAGCTTAGTGGTGGGAGCCTATGAGCAGTTCTTC	CASSLVVGAYEQFF
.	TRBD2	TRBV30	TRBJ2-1	TGTGCCTGGAGTAAGGGACTAGTAAGCTACAATGAGCAGTTCTTC	CAWSKGLVSYNEQFF
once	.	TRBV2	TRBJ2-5	TGTGCCAGCAGCCCAGGGTCGGAGACCCAGTACTTC	CASSPGSETQYF
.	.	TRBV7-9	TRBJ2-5	TGTGCCAGCAGCTTAGGTCTACGGGAGACCCAGTACTTC	CASSLGLRETQYF
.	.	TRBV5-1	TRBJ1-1	TGCGCCAGCAGCTTGGATCCGGGGGTTACTGAAGCTTTCTTT	CASSLDPGVTEAFF
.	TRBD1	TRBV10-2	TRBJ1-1	TGCGCCAGCAGAGGGACAGCTAGTCGGGAAGCTTTCTTT	CASRGTASREAFF
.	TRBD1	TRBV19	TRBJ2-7	TGTGCCAGTAGTGAGGGACAGCAATACGAGCAGTACTTC	CASSEGQQYEQYF
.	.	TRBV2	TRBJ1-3	TGTGCCAGCAGTGAAGCACTAGGGACATACGGAAACACCATATATTTT	CASSEALGTYGNTIYF
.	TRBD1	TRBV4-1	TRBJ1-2	TGCGCCAGCAGCCACTTACAGGGGGCGCCGGCTAACTATGGCTACACCTTC	CASSHLQGAPANYGYTF
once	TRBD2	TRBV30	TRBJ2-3	TGTGCCTGGAAACTAGCGGGAGGAACAGATACGCAGTATTTT	CAWKLAGGTDTQYF
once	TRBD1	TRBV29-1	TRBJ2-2	TGCAGCGTCGGACAGGGGGCTGGTGGGGAGCTGTTTTTT	CSVGQGAGGELFF
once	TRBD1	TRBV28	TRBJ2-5	TGTGCCAGCAGCCGGGGGACAGGGTACGCAGAGACCCAGTACTTC	CASSRGTGYAETQYF
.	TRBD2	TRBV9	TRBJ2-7	TGTGCCAGCAGTCGTCGGGTAGCGGGGGGATACTACGAGCAGTACTTC	CASSRRVAGGYYEQYF
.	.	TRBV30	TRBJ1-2	TGTGCCTGGAGTTACAGTCCGCGGGTCGGCTACACCTTC	CAWSYSPRVGYTF
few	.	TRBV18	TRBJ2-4	TGTGCCAGCTCACCCCGGGATGTTCGGGACATTCAGTACTTC	CASSPRDVRDIQYF
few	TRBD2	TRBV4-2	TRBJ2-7	TGTGCCAGCAGCCAAGCCACGCGGGGGGGCCCCTACGAGCAGTACTTC	CASSQATRGGPYEQYF
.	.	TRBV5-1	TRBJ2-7	TGCGCCAGCAGAACAGACAGTACTTCCTACGAGCAGTACTTC	CASRTDSTSYEQYF
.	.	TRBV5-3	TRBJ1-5	TGTGCCAGATCCCCAGGCGGCGGGGCAGGTAGCAATCAGCCCCAGCATTTT	CARSPGGGAGSNQPQHF
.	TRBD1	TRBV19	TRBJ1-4	TGTGCCAGTAGTTTCAGGGGGCGCCATGAAAAACTGTTTTTT	CASSFRGRHEKLFF
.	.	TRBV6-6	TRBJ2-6	TGTGCCAGCAGAGACAGTCTCTCTGGGGCCAACGTCCTGACTTTC	CASRDSLSGANVLTF
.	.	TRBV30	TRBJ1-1	TGTGCCTGGGGGGACATTGAAGCTTTCTTT	CAWGDIEAFF
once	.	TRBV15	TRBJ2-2	TGTGCCACCAGTCCTGTCCGGACCGGGGAGCTGTTTTTT	CATSPVRTGELFF